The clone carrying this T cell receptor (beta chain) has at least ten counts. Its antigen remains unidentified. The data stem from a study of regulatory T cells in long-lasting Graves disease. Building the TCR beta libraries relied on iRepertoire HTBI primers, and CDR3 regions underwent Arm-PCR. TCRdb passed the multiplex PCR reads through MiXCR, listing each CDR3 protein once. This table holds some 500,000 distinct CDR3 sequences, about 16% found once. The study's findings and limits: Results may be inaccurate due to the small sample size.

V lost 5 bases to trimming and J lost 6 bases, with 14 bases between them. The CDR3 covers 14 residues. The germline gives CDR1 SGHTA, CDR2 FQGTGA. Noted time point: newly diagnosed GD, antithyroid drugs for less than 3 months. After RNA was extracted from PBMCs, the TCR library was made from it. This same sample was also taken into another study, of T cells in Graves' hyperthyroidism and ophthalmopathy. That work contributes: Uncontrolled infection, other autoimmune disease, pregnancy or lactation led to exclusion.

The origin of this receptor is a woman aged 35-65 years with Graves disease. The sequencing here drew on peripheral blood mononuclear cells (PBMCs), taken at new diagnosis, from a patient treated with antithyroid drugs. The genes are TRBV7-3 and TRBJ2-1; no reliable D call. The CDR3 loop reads CASSPDGLPNEQFF. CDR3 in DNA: TGTGCCAGCAGCCCCGACGGGTTGCCCAATGAGCAGTTCTTC.